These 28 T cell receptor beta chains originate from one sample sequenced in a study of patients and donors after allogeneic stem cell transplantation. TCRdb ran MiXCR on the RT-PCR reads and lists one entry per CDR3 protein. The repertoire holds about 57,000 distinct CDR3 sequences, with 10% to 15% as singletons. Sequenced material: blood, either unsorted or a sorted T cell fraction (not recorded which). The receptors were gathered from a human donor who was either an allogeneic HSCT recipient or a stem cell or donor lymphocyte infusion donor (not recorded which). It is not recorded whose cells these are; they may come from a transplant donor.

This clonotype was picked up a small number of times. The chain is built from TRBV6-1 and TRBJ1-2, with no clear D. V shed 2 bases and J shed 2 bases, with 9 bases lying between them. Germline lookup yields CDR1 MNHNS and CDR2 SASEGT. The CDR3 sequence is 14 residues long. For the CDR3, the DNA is TGTGCCAGCAGTGAAAGACCGCCGAACTATGGCTACACCTTC. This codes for CASSERPPNYGYTF.

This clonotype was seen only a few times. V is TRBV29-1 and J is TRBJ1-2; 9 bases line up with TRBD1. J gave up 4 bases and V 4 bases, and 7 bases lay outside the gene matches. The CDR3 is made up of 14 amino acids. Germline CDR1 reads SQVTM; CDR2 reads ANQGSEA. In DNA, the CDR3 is TGCAGCGTTGGAAGGGGGACAGGGAGCTATGGCTACACCTTC. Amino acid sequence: CSVGRGTGSYGYTF.

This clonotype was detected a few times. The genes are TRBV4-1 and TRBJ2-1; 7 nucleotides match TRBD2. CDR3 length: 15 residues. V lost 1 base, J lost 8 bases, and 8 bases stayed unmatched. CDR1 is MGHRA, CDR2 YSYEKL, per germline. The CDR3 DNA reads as TGCGCCAGCAGCCAAGTCGAGACTAGCCAAGATGAGCAGTTCTTC. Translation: CASSQVETSQDEQFF.

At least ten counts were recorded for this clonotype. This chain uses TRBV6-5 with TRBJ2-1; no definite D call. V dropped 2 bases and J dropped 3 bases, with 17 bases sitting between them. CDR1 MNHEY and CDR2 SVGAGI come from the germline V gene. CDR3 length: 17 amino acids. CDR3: CASSYTWSGAFYNEQFF. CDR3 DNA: TGTGCCAGCAGTTACACTTGGTCAGGAGCGTTCTACAATGAGCAGTTCTTC.

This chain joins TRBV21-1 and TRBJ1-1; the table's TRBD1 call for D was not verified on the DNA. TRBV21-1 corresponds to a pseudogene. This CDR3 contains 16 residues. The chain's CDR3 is CASSKGPQGGMTEAFF. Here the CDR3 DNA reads TGTGCCAGCAGCAAAGGGCCCCAGGGGGGGATGACTGAAGCTTTCTTT.

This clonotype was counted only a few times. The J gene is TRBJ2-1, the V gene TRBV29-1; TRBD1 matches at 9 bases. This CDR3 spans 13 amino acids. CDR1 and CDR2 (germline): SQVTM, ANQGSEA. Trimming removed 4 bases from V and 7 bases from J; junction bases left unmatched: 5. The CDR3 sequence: CSVVGQGLNEQFF. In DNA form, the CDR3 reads TGCAGCGTTGTAGGACAGGGGCTAAATGAGCAGTTCTTC.

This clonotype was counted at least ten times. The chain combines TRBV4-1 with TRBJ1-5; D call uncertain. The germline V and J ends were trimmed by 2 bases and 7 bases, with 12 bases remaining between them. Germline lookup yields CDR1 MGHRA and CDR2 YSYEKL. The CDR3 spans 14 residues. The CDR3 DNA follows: TGCGCCAGCAGCCAAACGACGGGTATCCAGCCCCAGCATTTT. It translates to CASSQTTGIQPQHF.

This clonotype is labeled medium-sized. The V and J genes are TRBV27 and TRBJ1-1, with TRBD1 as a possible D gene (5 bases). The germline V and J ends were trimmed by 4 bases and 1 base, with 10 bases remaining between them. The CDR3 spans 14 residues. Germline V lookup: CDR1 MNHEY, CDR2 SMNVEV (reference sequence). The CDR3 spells CASSWGPGNTEAFF. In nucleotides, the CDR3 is TGTGCCAGCAGTTGGGGACCCGGGAACACTGAAGCTTTCTTT.

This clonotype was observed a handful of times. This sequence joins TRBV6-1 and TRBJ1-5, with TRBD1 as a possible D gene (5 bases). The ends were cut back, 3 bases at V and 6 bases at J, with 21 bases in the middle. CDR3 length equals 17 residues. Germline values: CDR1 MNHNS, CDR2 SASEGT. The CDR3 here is CASSDGGGAYLLQPQHF. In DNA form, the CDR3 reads TGTGCCAGCAGTGACGGGGGAGGGGCCTACTTGCTTCAGCCCCAGCATTTT.

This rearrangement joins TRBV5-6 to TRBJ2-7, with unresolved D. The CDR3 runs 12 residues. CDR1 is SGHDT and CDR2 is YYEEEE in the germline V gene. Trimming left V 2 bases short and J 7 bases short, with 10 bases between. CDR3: CASSFLDLEQYF. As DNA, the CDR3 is TGTGCCAGCAGCTTCCTGGACCTAGAGCAGTACTTC.

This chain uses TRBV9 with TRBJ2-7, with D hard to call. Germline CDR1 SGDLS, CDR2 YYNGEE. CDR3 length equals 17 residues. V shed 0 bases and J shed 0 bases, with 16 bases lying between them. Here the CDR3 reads CASSVGGSLPTSYEQYF. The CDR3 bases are TGTGCCAGCAGCGTAGGAGGATCGCTTCCGACCTCCTACGAGCAGTACTTC.

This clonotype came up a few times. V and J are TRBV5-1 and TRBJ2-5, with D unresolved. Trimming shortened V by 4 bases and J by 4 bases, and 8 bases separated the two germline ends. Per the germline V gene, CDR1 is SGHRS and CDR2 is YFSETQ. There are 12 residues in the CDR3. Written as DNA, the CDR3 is TGCGCCAGCAGCCCAGAGATAGAGACCCAGTACTTC. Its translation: CASSPEIETQYF.

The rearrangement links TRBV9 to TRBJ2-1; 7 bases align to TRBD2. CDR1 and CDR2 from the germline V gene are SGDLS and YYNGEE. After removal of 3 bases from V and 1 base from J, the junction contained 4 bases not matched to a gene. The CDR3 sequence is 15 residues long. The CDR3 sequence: CASSASGTSYNEQFF. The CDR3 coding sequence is TGTGCCAGCAGCGCCAGCGGGACTTCCTACAATGAGCAGTTCTTC.

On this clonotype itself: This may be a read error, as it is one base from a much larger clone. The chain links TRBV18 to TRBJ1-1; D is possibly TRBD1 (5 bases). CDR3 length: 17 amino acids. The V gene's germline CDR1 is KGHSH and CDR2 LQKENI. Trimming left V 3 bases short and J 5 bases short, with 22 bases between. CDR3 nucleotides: TGTGCCAGCTCACCCCGAGACTTGAACACCCGGGGGACTGAAGCTTTCTTT. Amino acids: CASSPRDLNTRGTEAFF.

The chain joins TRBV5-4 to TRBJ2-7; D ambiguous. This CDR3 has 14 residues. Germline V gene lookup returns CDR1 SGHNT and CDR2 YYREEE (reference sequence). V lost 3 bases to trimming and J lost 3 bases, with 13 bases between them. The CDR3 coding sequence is TGTGCCAGCAGCTCGAAGGGTGGGGACTACGAGCAGTACTTC. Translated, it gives CASSSKGGDYEQYF.

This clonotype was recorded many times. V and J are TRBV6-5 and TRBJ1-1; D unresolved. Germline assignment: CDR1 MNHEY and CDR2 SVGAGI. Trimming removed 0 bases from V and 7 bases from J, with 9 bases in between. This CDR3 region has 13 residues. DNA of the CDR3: TGTGCCAGCAGTTACTCAGGAGTCCTTGAAGCTTTCTTT. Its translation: CASSYSGVLEAFF.

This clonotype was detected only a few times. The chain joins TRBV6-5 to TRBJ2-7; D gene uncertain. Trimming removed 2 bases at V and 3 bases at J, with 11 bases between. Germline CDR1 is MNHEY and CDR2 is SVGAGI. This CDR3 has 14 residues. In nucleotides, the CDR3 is TGTGCCAGCAGTTACGACGACAAGTTCTACGAGCAGTACTTC. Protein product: CASSYDDKFYEQYF.

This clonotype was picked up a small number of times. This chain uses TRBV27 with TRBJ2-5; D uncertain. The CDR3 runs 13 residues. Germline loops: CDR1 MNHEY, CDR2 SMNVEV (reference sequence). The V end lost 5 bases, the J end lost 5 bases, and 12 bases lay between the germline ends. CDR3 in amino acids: CASSNGRAETQYF. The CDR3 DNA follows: TGTGCCAGCAGTAACGGCCGAGCGGAGACCCAGTACTTC.

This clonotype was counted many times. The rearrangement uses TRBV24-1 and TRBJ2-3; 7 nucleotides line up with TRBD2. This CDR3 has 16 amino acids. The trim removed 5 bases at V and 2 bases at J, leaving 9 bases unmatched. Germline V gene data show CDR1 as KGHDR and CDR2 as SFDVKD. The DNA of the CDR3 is TGTGCCACCAGTGGATTTGGCCGGGACTACACAGATACGCAGTATTTT. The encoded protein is CATSGFGRDYTDTQYF.

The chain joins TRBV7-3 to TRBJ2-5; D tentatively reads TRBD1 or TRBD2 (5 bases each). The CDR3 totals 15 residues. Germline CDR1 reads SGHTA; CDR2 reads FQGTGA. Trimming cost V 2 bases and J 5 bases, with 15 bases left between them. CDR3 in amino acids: CASSLAGARDETQYF. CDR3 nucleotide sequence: TGTGCCAGCAGCTTAGCCGGGGCTAGGGATGAGACCCAGTACTTC.

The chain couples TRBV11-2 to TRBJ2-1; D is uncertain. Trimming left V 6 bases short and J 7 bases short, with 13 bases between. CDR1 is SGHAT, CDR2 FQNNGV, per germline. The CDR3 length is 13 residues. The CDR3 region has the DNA TGTGCCAGCAGTGTGGGCCTCGGAAATGAGCAGTTCTTC. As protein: CASSVGLGNEQFF.

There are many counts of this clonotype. The chain's CDR3 is CASSFAPGEVQETQYF. CDR3 in DNA: TGTGCCAGCAGCTTCGCGCCTGGGGAAGTACAAGAGACCCAGTACTTC. The genes are TRBV5-4 and TRBJ2-5; the D is unclear. This CDR3 is built from 16 residues. Deletions cut 2 bases from V and 2 bases from J, with 16 bases between. Germline V gives CDR1 SGHNT, CDR2 YYREEE (reference sequence).

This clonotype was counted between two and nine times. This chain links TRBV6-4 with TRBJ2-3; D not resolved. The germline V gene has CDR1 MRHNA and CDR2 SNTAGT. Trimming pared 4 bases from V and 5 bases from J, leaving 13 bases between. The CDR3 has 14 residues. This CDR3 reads CASSVRGPGDTQYF. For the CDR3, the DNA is TGTGCCAGCAGTGTAAGAGGCCCTGGAGATACGCAGTATTTT.

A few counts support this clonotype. The CDR3 region is CASSQEASYGYTF. Written as DNA, the CDR3 is TGTGCCAGCAGCCAAGAGGCTAGCTATGGCTACACCTTC. The chain recombines TRBV3-1 with TRBJ1-2, with D hard to call. CDR1 LGHDT and CDR2 YNNKEL come from the germline V gene (reference sequence). V shed 0 bases and J shed 4 bases, with 6 bases lying between them. This CDR3 has 13 residues.

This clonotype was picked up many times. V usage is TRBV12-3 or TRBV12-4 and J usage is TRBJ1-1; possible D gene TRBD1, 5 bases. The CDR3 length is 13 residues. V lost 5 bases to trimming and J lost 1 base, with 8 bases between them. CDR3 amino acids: CASSQTANTEAFF. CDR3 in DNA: TGTGCCAGCAGTCAGACAGCGAACACTGAAGCTTTCTTT.

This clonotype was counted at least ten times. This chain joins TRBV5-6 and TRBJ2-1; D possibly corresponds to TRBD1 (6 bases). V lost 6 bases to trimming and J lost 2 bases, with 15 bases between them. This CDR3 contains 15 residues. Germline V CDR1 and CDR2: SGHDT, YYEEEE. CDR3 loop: CASNNREPPYNEQFF. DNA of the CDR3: TGTGCCAGCAACAACAGGGAACCTCCCTACAATGAGCAGTTCTTC.

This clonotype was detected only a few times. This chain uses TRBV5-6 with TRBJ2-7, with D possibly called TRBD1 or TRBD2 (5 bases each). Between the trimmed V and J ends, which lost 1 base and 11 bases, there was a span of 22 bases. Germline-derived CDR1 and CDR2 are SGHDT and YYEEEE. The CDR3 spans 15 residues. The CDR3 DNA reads TGTGCCAGCAGCTTGAGGGGACGGACCCTCCGTAGGGAGTACTTC. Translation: CASSLRGRTLRREYF.

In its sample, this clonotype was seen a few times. CDR3 in DNA: TGTGCCAGCAGCTTTCATAATTCACCCCTCCACTTT. It codes for CASSFHNSPLHF. This sequence joins TRBV11-2 and TRBJ1-6; D remains unclear. The V end lost 3 bases, the J end lost 5 bases, and 2 bases lay between the germline ends. CDR3 size: 12 residues. The germline gives CDR1 SGHAT, CDR2 FQNNGV. Together with reference TRBV11-2 and TRBJ1-6, the CDR3 gives the full variable domain: EAGVAQSPRYKIIEKRQSVAFWCNPISGHATLYWYQQILGQGPKLLIQFQNNGVVDDSQLPKDRFSAERLKGVDSTLKIQPAKLEDSAVYLCASSFHNSPLHFGNGTRLTVT.